This passage covers 4 T cell receptor beta chains from one sample sequenced in a study of T cell clonality in common variable immunodeficiency (dated by TCRdb to the mid-2010s). Libraries were built with the immunoSEQ multiplex PCR assay. TCRdb provides this immuneACCESS table in a form limited to in-frame rearrangements. Some clones are lacking; in checked studies, under half of them reflect an unresolved V gene, and why the rest are absent is not known. The sample has tens of thousands of clones on record, with no singletons. In total, the top ten clones hold about 9.4% of the sample. Sequenced sample: peripheral blood mononuclear cells. The receptors originated from a person aged 18 to 75 in good health.

At least ten counts were recorded for this clone. The CDR3 goes on 3 residues after the read ends, and that part is filled in from the germline J gene. The chain recombines TRBV20-1 with TRBJ1-3; 8 nucleotides agree with TRBD1. This CDR3 contains 16 residues. J was trimmed by 0 bases and V by 0 bases; bases with no gene match: 4. Germline V lookup: CDR1 DFQATT, CDR2 SNEGSKA (reference sequence). The CDR3 loop is CSARDLGTGSGNTIYF. CDR3 DNA (partial): TGCAGTGCTAGAGATTTGGGGACAGGCTCTGGAAACACC.

This clone was seen at least ten times. Read sequence stops 3 residues before the CDR3 end, and the germline J gene provides the missing end. The chain couples TRBV12-3 or TRBV12-4 to TRBJ2-3, with D tentatively TRBD2 (5 bases). The CDR3 is 18 residues long. With 3 bases removed from V and 6 bases from J, the gap between germline ends came to 25 bases. The CDR3 region is CASSFRGSGRGSDDTQYF. The CDR3 DNA, read in part, is TGTGCCAGCAGTTTTCGTGGGAGTGGACGGGGTTCCGATGATACG.

This clone has ten or more counts. The CDR3 goes on 3 residues after the read ends, and that part is filled in from the germline J gene. The rearrangement joins TRBV20-1 to TRBJ2-1; D gene unclear. The CDR3 loop spans 15 amino acids. Germline CDR1 and CDR2: DFQATT and SNEGSKA (reference sequence). V was cut by 0 bases and J by 0 bases, with 9 bases left in between. The part of the CDR3 DNA that was read is TGCAGTGCTAGAGAGGGCAGGAGCTCCTACAATGAG. It translates to CSAREGRSSYNE. The whole CDR3 region reads CSAREGRSSYNEQFF.

This clone was observed many times. The read falls 3 residues short of the CDR3 end, and the missing part is taken from the germline J gene. V usage is TRBV27 and J usage is TRBJ1-4; 7 nucleotides align to TRBD1. The CDR3 has 15 residues. Trimming removed 2 bases from V and 8 bases from J; junction bases left unmatched: 8. Germline loops: CDR1 MNHEY, CDR2 SMNVEV (reference sequence). Partial CDR3 DNA: TGTGCCAGCAGTTTAAAGGGGGCCGTGACCGAAAAA. Translation: CASSLKGAVTEK. The complete CDR3 sequence is CASSLKGAVTEKLFF.